This TCR beta chain was found in a study of CD4 T cells in relation to SARS-CoV-2 and coronaviruses. In this sample, this clone turned up a few times. Its antigen is currently unknown. Unexposed donor CD4+ T cells date from about 2011-2018, before the COVID-19 pandemic. CD4+ T cells were isolated from the cells after more than 8 days of culture. TCRdb keeps only in-frame clones here, not all; method: immunoSEQ multiplex PCR. Among about 21,000 clones, over 70% were seen once, and the ten largest hold about 16%. V dropped 6 bases and J dropped 7 bases, with 15 bases sitting between them. CDR1 and CDR2 from the germline V gene are LNHDA and SQIVND (reference sequence). The CDR3 has 13 amino acids.

The receptor's source is a human donor in good health. The chain links TRBV19 to TRBJ1-2, with no clear D. What was sequenced was CD4+ T cells from PBMCs, cultured in vitro. CDR3 in DNA: TGTGCCAGTAGGGCAGCCCAAGGCGGTGGCTACACCTTC. Its translation is CASRAAQGGGYTF.